The entry that follows covers one T cell receptor beta chain sequence. The antigen remains undetermined. This entry belongs to a study of identifying expanded T cells in peripheral blood. General study results and limits: Roughly 1.1 clones differed between technical replicates, versus about 15 and 19 over time.

CDR1 is WNHNN, CDR2 SYGVQD, per germline (reference sequence). Trimming left V 2 bases short and J 0 bases short, with 20 bases between. The CDR3 is 19 amino acids. Only in-frame clones appear in the TCRdb table, and some are missing; sequencing was by immunoSEQ multiplex PCR. This sample has about 97,000 clones, with about 83% found just once. No infections or other immune events were documented during collection. This receptor was taken from a person aged 18 to 75 in good health. V and J are TRBV10-1 and TRBJ1-5; TRBD1 is a possible D gene (6 bases). Sequencing was performed on blood. The CDR3 protein is CASSETWALGGYSNQPQHF. In nucleotides, the CDR3 is TGCGCCAGCAGTGAGACGTGGGCCCTAGGGGGATATAGCAATCAGCCCCAGCATTTT.